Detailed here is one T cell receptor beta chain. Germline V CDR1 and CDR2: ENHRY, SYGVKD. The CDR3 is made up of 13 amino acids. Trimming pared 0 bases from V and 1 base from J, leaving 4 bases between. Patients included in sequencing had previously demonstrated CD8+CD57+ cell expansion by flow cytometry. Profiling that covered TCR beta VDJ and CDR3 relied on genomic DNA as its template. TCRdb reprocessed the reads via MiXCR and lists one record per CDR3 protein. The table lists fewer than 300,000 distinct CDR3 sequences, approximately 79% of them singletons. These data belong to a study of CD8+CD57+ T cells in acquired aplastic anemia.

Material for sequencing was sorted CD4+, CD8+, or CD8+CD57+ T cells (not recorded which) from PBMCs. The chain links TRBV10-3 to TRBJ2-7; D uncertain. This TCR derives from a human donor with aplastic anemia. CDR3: CAISESLSYEQYF. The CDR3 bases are TGTGCCATCAGTGAGTCGCTTTCCTACGAGCAGTACTTC.